A few counts support the clone carrying this TCR beta chain. The authors used template switching to add a universal primer site and gave cDNA unique molecular identifiers. MiXCR was run by TCRdb on the 5' RACE reads, yielding one entry per CDR3 protein. The repertoire holds 510,000 or so distinct CDR3 sequences, about 16% seen once, with 0.44% in the top ten. CDR3 length: 16 residues. Trimming removed 4 bases from V and 7 bases from J, with 19 bases in between. Germline lookup yields CDR1 MNHEY and CDR2 SVGAGI. The entry originates in a study of identical twins. These data were likewise used in another study, on yellow fever vaccine responses in identical twins.

Sample: CD4+ T cells sorted from blood. The clonotype was recovered from a woman between 18 and 29 years old in good health. This chain uses TRBV6-5 with TRBJ1-4, with D perhaps matching TRBD1 (6 bases). The CDR3: CASSSIWGQGSEKLFF. The CDR3 nucleotides are TGTGCCAGCAGTTCCATTTGGGGGCAGGGGAGTGAAAAACTGTTTTTT.